This TCR beta chain was obtained from a study of cytotoxic CD8 clonotypes in ibrutinib-treated CLL. Study-wide background: Across the patients, some ten were relapsed/refractory, 15 treatment-naive and fewer than 18 IGHV unmutated. Study findings and constraints: Pretreatment clonality was elevated relative to age-matched healthy donors and paralleled circulating CD8+ T-cell counts. Upon ibrutinib response clonality rose, and upon progression it fell back toward baseline. Public clonotypes, an uncommon group, contracted or remained stable on treatment.

Sequencing used immunoSEQ multiplex PCR; TCRdb keeps in-frame clones, though not all of them. The data show under 75,000 clones, approximately 75% seen once. The germline V gene has CDR1 MNHEY and CDR2 SVGAGI. This CDR3 contains 14 residues. V gave up 2 bases and J gave up 4 bases, with 9 bases separating them. Details on this clone: What it recognizes is unknown.

The V gene is TRBV6-5, the J gene TRBJ2-1; D gene unclear. The specimen comprised PBMCs, sampled after 12 months of ibrutinib treatment. This sequence originates from a human donor with chronic lymphocytic leukemia. The CDR3 nucleotides are TGTGCCAGCAGTTACGCTTGGGGTTACAATGAGCAGTTCTTC. Translated: CASSYAWGYNEQFF.